Listed here are 21 T cell receptor beta chains from one sample, sequenced in a study of shared T cell receptors in the human thymus. The method was immunoSEQ multiplex PCR; TCRdb's version includes in-frame clones alone and lacks a portion of them. The sample has roughly 660,000 clones, 88% seen once. The sample also formed part of further work on human thymus T cells.

The sample taken for sequencing was thymocytes. The receptors derive from a boy less than two years old with a congenital heart defect.

The chain couples TRBV7-9 to TRBJ2-7; 8 bases line up with TRBD1. The CDR3 length is 13 residues. J was trimmed by 7 bases and V by 3 bases; bases with no gene match: 5. Per the germline V gene, CDR1 is SEHNR and CDR2 is FQNEAQ (reference sequence). Here the CDR3 DNA reads TGTGCCAGCAGCTTCCAGGGGGCGAGGGAGCAGTACTTC. This gives the protein CASSFQGAREQYF.

The J gene is TRBJ2-1, the V gene TRBV11-2; maybe TRBD2 (5 bases). The CDR3 runs 15 residues. V was shortened by 6 bases and J by 3 bases, with 15 bases between the two germline ends. Germline CDR1 SGHAT, CDR2 FQNNGV. The CDR3 here is CASSRVRTVYNEQFF. DNA of the CDR3: TGTGCCAGCAGTCGAGTCCGGACTGTCTACAATGAGCAGTTCTTC.

V and J are TRBV7-9 and TRBJ1-2; the D gene is possibly TRBD1 (5 bases). V lost 5 bases to trimming and J lost 4 bases, with 11 bases between them. The CDR3 runs to 13 residues. Germline assignment: CDR1 SEHNR and CDR2 FQNEAQ (reference sequence). Here the CDR3 DNA reads TGTGCCAGCAGCCCAGGGCTAGGCTATGGCTACACCTTC. Amino acids: CASSPGLGYGYTF.

This chain links TRBV7-9 with TRBJ2-5, with 10 positions matching TRBD1. Germline V gene lookup returns CDR1 SEHNR and CDR2 FQNEAQ (reference sequence). The V gene end was trimmed by 5 bases and the J gene end by 4 bases; junction bases not matched to a gene: 10. This CDR3 contains 16 residues. The CDR3 reads CASSTDRGRFAETQYF. DNA for the CDR3: TGTGCCAGCAGCACCGACAGGGGGCGATTTGCAGAGACCCAGTACTTC.

The chain links TRBV5-1 to TRBJ2-7; D may be TRBD2 (5 bases). V lost 3 bases to trimming and J lost 1 base, with 14 bases between them. The CDR3 length is 15 residues. Germline V CDR1 and CDR2: SGHRS, YFSETQ. The CDR3 spells CASSSNWTGSYEQYF. The CDR3 DNA reads TGCGCCAGCAGCTCTAACTGGACGGGGTCCTACGAGCAGTACTTC.

The chain links TRBV4-1 to TRBJ2-5, with a possible D match to TRBD2 (6 bases). The CDR3 sequence is 18 residues long. Trimming removed 0 bases from V and 3 bases from J, with 20 bases in between. Looked up from germline, CDR1 is MGHRA and CDR2 is YSYEKL. The CDR3 region is CASSQDSSGREMEETQYF. As DNA, the CDR3 is TGCGCCAGCAGCCAAGATAGTTCGGGACGGGAGATGGAAGAGACCCAGTACTTC.

This rearrangement joins TRBV27 to TRBJ2-5; 8 bases are a match to TRBD2. Germline assignment: CDR1 MNHEY and CDR2 SMNVEV (reference sequence). The CDR3 runs 16 residues. With 2 bases clipped from V and 3 bases from J, the junction kept 8 bases outside the gene matches. In DNA, the CDR3 is TGTGCCAGCAGTTTAAAGAGCGGGAGTAGGGAAGAGACCCAGTACTTC. Residues: CASSLKSGSREETQYF.

V and J are TRBV7-9 and TRBJ1-1; D gene unclear. Trimming cost V 3 bases and J 1 base, with 6 bases left between them. Germline V gene lookup returns CDR1 SEHNR and CDR2 FQNEAQ (reference sequence). The CDR3 contains 13 residues. For the CDR3, the DNA is TGTGCCAGCAGCTTTCGACAGAACACTGAAGCTTTCTTT. Translated: CASSFRQNTEAFF.

This rearrangement joins TRBV4-3 to TRBJ2-2; D may be TRBD2 (5 bases). The CDR3 totals 17 residues. Trimming left V 0 bases short and J 2 bases short, with 13 bases between. Per the germline V gene, CDR1 is LGHNA and CDR2 is YSLEER. DNA for the CDR3: TGCGCCAGCAGCCAAGATAAAACGGGAACTAACACCGGGGAGCTGTTTTTT. It codes for CASSQDKTGTNTGELFF.

This clone came up a few times. The chain couples TRBV28 to TRBJ2-5, with 8 bases lining up with TRBD2. The J call may be wrong; the DNA end is better matched by TRBJ2-7. Germline V gene sequence: CDR1 MDHEN, CDR2 SYDVKM. The CDR3 contains 16 residues. This CDR3 is CASSPLLAVDSYEQYF. The DNA for the CDR3 is TGTGCCAGCAGTCCCCTACTAGCGGTCGATTCCTACGAGCAGTACTTC.

V gene TRBV27 combines with J gene TRBJ1-2; weak D call: TRBD1 (6 bases). Trimming stripped 2 bases from V and 3 bases from J, with 16 bases between. This CDR3 contains 16 residues. The germline CDR1 and CDR2 sequences are MNHEY and SMNVEV (reference sequence). The CDR3 DNA reads TGTGCCAGCAGTTTACATCCAGGGGTCCCGCACTATGGCTACACCTTC. Protein product: CASSLHPGVPHYGYTF.

This clone was seen only once. The chain couples TRBV25-1 to TRBJ1-4; D not resolved. CDR3 length equals 13 residues. V was shortened by 8 bases and J by 0 bases, with 7 bases between the two germline ends. Germline V gene data show CDR1 as MGHDK and CDR2 as SYGVNS. CDR3 coding DNA: TGTGCCAGCCGGCTAGCAACTAATGAAAAACTGTTTTTT. This translates into CASRLATNEKLFF.

V usage is TRBV7-6 and J usage is TRBJ1-2; 7 bases line up with TRBD1. Per the germline V gene, CDR1 is SGHVS and CDR2 is FNYEAQ. The CDR3 covers 14 residues. With V trimmed by 0 bases and J by 6 bases, 4 bases remained unmatched. The CDR3 nucleotides read TGTGCCAGCAGCTTAGCTACAGGGGAAAATGGCTACACCTTC. It translates to CASSLATGENGYTF.

The chain recombines TRBV14 with TRBJ2-1, with 7 positions matching TRBD1. The CDR3 is made up of 19 amino acids. Germline assignment: CDR1 SGHDN and CDR2 FVKESK. Unmatched junction bases numbered 11, after V lost 0 bases and J lost 0 bases. The CDR3 DNA follows: TGTGCCAGCAGCCAAGATGGGACAGAGGGGGCCTGCTCCTACAATGAGCAGTTCTTC. Encoded protein: CASSQDGTEGACSYNEQFF. Variable domain in full (rest from reference TRBV14 and TRBJ2-1): EAGVTQFPSHSVIEKGQTVTLRCDPISGHDNLYWYRRVMGKEIKFLLHFVKESKQDESGMPNNRFLAERTGGTYSTLKVQPAELEDSGVYFCASSQDGTEGACSYNEQFFGPGTRLTVL.

DNA for the CDR3: TGCGCCAGCAGCCAATACGGGCTAGCGGGAGGGACCGGGGAGCTGTTTTTT. Its translation: CASSQYGLAGGTGELFF. The chain combines TRBV4-1 with TRBJ2-2, with TRBD2 matching over 12 bases. Germline CDR1 is MGHRA and CDR2 is YSYEKL. The CDR3 loop spans 17 amino acids. With 2 bases clipped from V and 5 bases from J, the junction kept 6 bases outside the gene matches.

The chain recombines TRBV30 with TRBJ2-6, with TRBD2 matching over 9 bases. The trim removed 4 bases at V and 0 bases at J, leaving 13 bases unmatched. Germline CDR1 GTSNPN, CDR2 SVGIG (reference sequence). The CDR3 contains 19 residues. This chain's CDR3 is CAWKMMSGLASSGANVLTF. CDR3 DNA sequence: TGTGCCTGGAAAATGATGAGTGGACTAGCGAGCTCTGGGGCCAACGTCCTGACTTTC.

The chain links TRBV7-9 to TRBJ1-1; TRBD1 matches 7 bases. V lost 5 bases and J lost 4; bases outside the gene matches: 7. Per the germline V gene, CDR1 is SEHNR and CDR2 is FQNEAQ (reference sequence). CDR3 size: 14 residues. CDR3 coding DNA: TGTGCCAGCAGCCCCACAGGGGTCGGCACTGAAGCTTTCTTT. This translates into CASSPTGVGTEAFF.

V gene TRBV5-6 combines with J gene TRBJ2-5; 10 nucleotides line up with TRBD1. The DNA end is a closer match to TRBJ2-7, so the J assignment may be wrong. The length of the CDR3 is 14 residues. The V gene's germline CDR1 is SGHDT and CDR2 YYEEEE. In DNA, the CDR3 is TGTGCCAGCAGCCACAGCCGGGACAGGGGCGAGCAGTACTTC. It encodes CASSHSRDRGEQYF.

This rearrangement joins TRBV7-6 to TRBJ1-1; D is unclear. Germline values: CDR1 SGHVS, CDR2 FNYEAQ. This CDR3 spans 15 amino acids. V lost 8 bases and J lost 1, with 17 bases in between. CDR3 protein: CASGALVQQNTEAFF. CDR3 in DNA: TGTGCCAGCGGAGCTTTGGTCCAGCAGAACACTGAAGCTTTCTTT.

The chain links TRBV2 to TRBJ2-7, with 7 bases identical to TRBD2. The germline gives CDR1 SNHLY, CDR2 FYNNEI. CDR3 size: 16 residues. Unmatched junction bases numbered 9, after V lost 1 base and J lost 3 bases. CDR3 in amino acids: CASSEGGGRGDYEQYF. The CDR3 DNA reads TGTGCCAGCAGTGAAGGGGGGGGACGGGGAGACTACGAGCAGTACTTC.

The chain joins TRBV27 to TRBJ2-1; D remains unclear. The V and J ends lost 4 bases and 7 bases respectively, with 14 bases between them. The germline V gene encodes CDR1 MNHEY and CDR2 SMNVEV (reference sequence). CDR3 length: 14 amino acids. DNA for the CDR3: TGTGCCAGCAGTTCCTCCCGCGGAGAGAATGAGCAGTTCTTC. As protein: CASSSSRGENEQFF.